This T cell receptor (beta chain) was retrieved from a study of T cell changes during pregnancy in multiple sclerosis. The method was immunoSEQ multiplex PCR; TCRdb's version includes in-frame clones alone and lacks a portion of them. The sample includes over 45,000 clones, around 92% seen only once; the top ten take around 0.56%. The germline V gene encodes CDR1 SGHAT and CDR2 FQNNGV. This CDR3 is 15 amino acids long. V lost 5 bases and J 3 bases, leaving 16 bases between the germline ends. This material consisted of CD4+ T cells from peripheral blood mononuclear cells, taken after pregnancy. V usage is TRBV11-2 and J usage is TRBJ1-1; maybe TRBD1 (6 bases). This TCR derives from a female donor with multiple sclerosis, enrolled in a pregnancy study. The CDR3 sequence is CASSDRDKEDTEAFF. The CDR3 DNA follows: TGTGCCAGCAGCGACCGGGACAAGGAGGACACTGAAGCTTTCTTT.